This TCR beta chain was captured by sequencing in a study of human T cells and chemical hapten exposure. The wider study: DPC at 2% was the sensitizing agent, placed on approximately 2 cm by approximately 2 cm of upper inner arm skin. Patients received weekly diphenylcyclopropenone doses to the scalp throughout the approximately 24-week study.

This clonotype was observed many times. Attachment of unique molecular identifiers to individual cDNA molecules was performed in the library. Original processing notes: Individual samples carried between roughly 23,224 and 700,000 TCRs, with 80,000 to 100,000 as the median. Each CDR3 protein is one row after TCRdb ran MiXCR on the RACE reads. The V and J calls and clone size are TCRdb's, not the authors'. The sample has about 39,000 distinct CDR3 sequences; roughly 13% are singletons. Regarding time point: patch test 3, about 24 weeks after DPC sensitization. Documented treatment: therapeutic diphenylcyclopropenone sensitization with weekly scalp DPC. Someone pulled total RNA out of unfractionated whole blood. Germline CDR1 is MDHEN and CDR2 is SYDVKM. CDR3 length equals 14 residues. V shed 4 bases and J shed 5 bases, with 14 bases lying between them.

The source is a woman in her thirties or forties with alopecia areata. Some clones in this sample may be carry-over from other donors' samples. The chain carries TRBV28 and TRBJ1-1; D possibly corresponds to TRBD1 (6 bases). The material sequenced was whole blood, taken in connection with sensitization to the hapten diphenylcyclopropenone (DPC). The CDR3 bases are TGTGCCAGCAGTTCCCATGGAGGGGGAACTGAAGCTTTCTTT. As protein: CASSSHGGGTEAFF.